Presented here are 4 T cell receptor beta chains from one specimen sequenced in a study of T cell responses to AZD1222 COVID-19 vaccine (dated by TCRdb to about 2021). The time point label here, explained by the study, means: baseline before first vaccination. The library was built by means of the immunoSEQ multiplex PCR assay. The table was pulled from immuneACCESS by TCRdb, which kept in-frame rearrangements only. Such tables lose some clones; where checked, under half of the loss comes from unresolved V genes, and the rest has no known cause. The sample contains 120,000 to 150,000 clones, roughly nine tenths of them found a single time. The top ten hold about 2.7% of the sample. Sequencing used peripheral blood, obtained on day 0 of AZD1222 vaccination. The receptors derive from an adult in good health.

This sequence joins TRBV19 and TRBJ1-5; 8 bases line up with TRBD1. Germline V CDR1 and CDR2: LNHDA, SQIVND (reference sequence). Trimming at V came to 4 bases and at J to 7 bases, leaving 3 bases not matched to a gene. CDR3 length: 13 amino acids. The CDR3 DNA reads as TGTGCCAGTAGTACGCAGGGGGCCCAGCCCCAGCATTTT. It yields the protein CASSTQGAQPQHF. Full variable domain (missing parts from reference TRBV19 and TRBJ1-5): DGGITQSPKYLFRKEGQNVTLSCEQNLNHDAMYWYRQDPGQGLRLIYYSQIVNDFQKGDIAEGYSVSREKKESFPLTVTSAQKNPTAFYLCASSTQGAQPQHFGDGTRLSIL.

This rearrangement joins TRBV27 to TRBJ2-1, with 10 bases lining up with TRBD1. The CDR3 is made up of 15 amino acids. Germline V gives CDR1 MNHEY, CDR2 SMNVEV (reference sequence). Germline trimming cut 4 bases from V and 4 bases from J; bases unmatched to any gene: 4. Here the CDR3 DNA reads TGTGCCAGCAGTTCTCCGGGACAGGGGTACAATGAGCAGTTCTTC. This encodes CASSSPGQGYNEQFF.

The J gene is TRBJ2-7, the V gene TRBV4-1; 10 nucleotides agree with TRBD2. The CDR3 contains 17 residues. The germline V gene has CDR1 MGHRA and CDR2 YSYEKL. V lost 4 bases to trimming and J lost 1 base; unmatched junction nucleotides: 10. CDR3 nucleotide sequence: TGCGCCAGCAGCCCACGAATTTCAGCGGGAGGGTCCTACGAGCAGTACTTC. Translated, it gives CASSPRISAGGSYEQYF.

This sequence joins TRBV2 and TRBJ1-5, with D perhaps TRBD1 (5 bases). The CDR3 length is 15 residues. The ends were cut back, 4 bases at V and 6 bases at J, with 16 bases in the middle. Germline assignment: CDR1 SNHLY and CDR2 FYNNEI. CDR3 coding DNA: TGTGCCAGCAGTGCCTTGTCCTCGAGGGGTCAGCCCCAGCATTTT. Translated, it gives CASSALSSRGQPQHF.